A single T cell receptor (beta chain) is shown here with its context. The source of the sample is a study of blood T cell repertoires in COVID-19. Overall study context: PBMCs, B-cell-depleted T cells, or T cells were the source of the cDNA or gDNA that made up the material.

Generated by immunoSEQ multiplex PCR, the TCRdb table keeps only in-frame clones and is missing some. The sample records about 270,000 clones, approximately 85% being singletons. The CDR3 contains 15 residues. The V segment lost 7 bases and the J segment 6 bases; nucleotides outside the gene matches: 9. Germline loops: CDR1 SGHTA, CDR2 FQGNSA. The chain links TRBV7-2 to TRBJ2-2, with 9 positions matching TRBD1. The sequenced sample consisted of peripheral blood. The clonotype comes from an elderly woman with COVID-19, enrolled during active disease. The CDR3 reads CASNIPGQGAGELFF. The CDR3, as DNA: TGTGCCAGCAACATACCGGGACAGGGTGCCGGGGAGCTGTTTTTT.